Listed below are T cell receptor beta chains from one sample, sequenced in a study of T-cell reconstitution after alpha-beta-depleted transplantation in children. TCRdb reanalysed the PCR reads using MiXCR and keeps one entry per CDR3 protein. The sample records about 600,000 distinct CDR3 sequences, approximately 12% being singletons. The material sequenced was PBMCs, mostly from graft donor cells, taken 360 days after TCRalphabeta/CD19-depleted stem cell transplant. These receptors came from a male patient under 18 who had a stem cell transplant for acute myeloid leukemia, so the T cells may come from the graft donor. Each CDR3 is given without its conserved first and last residue. The order of the fields is V gene, CDR3 protein.

>TRBV20-1
SARAGGQGTPQH
>TRBV12-5
ASGLVSLAGDLMETQY
>TRBV11-3
ASSLSQDNEQF
>TRBV7-2
ASSYVRGTHYNEQF
>TRBV12-3/TRBV12-4
ASTIEQEKTQY
>TRBV7-8
ASSLPGGADTQY
>TRBV2
ASSLQGGGETQY
>TRBV29-1
SVHLRPGYEQY
>TRBV29-1
SVDLSGRTDEQY
>TRBV7-2
ASGGAHLGEQY
>TRBV14
ASSLMDQGRAF
>TRBV6-2/TRBV6-3
ASSYARGNEQF
>TRBV24-1
ATSEAQGSSYNEQF
>TRBV2
ASIATSGLPPETQY
>TRBV3-1
ASSSTGGITGELF
>TRBV6-5
ASSYSGRDPFYEQY
>TRBV28
ASSLPGLAGGISGF
>TRBV12-3/TRBV12-4
ASSPGTLILYEQY
>TRBV10-3
AIQRRAALSTDTQY
>TRBV6-5
ASSYSRSSAGYT
>TRBV29-1
SVEWLAGVGDTQY
>TRBV7-9
ASSPGLGTNEKLF
>TRBV7-7
ASSWTSGPWAAYNEQF
>TRBV11-2
ASSLEAYYQETQY
>TRBV20-1
SARLAGWLDTQY
>TRBV6-2/TRBV6-3
ASSYRRSTDTQY
>TRBV6-5
ASRGTGTGVKDTQY
>TRBV10-3
AISQRQGSYEQY
>TRBV11-1
ASRQGLASEQF
>TRBV11-2
ASSLDGSLLLEQY
>TRBV12-3/TRBV12-4
ARDSGSRGFYEQY
>TRBV9
ASSVDGAGGPQETQY
>TRBV9
ASSVVGSTSGLYNEQF
>TRBV7-9
ASSSTGGAADQPQH
>TRBV7-9
ASSLKGGREAF
>TRBV10-3
AISTGLNTEAF
>TRBV4-3
ASSQATLQPQH
>TRBV29-1
SVEPVSGTEAF
>TRBV7-3
ASSLYSPGRPTDTQY
>TRBV6-5
ASSLVRGLAGSYEQY
>TRBV28
ASTTLFGTANTEAF
>TRBV11-2
ASTFRPGLSWLPGWETQY
>TRBV7-8
ASSPPYTEAF
>TRBV6-5
ASSYAVGLLQETQY
>TRBV4-3
ASSSHPWSEGTQY
>TRBV5-5
ASSRLGRWETQY
>TRBV29-1
SVDRVDEQF
>TRBV5-6
ASSLVGSRYKLANEQF